This entry describes one T cell receptor (beta chain). This record comes from a study of blood T cell repertoires in COVID-19. The germline V gene encodes CDR1 LNHDA and CDR2 SQIVND (reference sequence). The trim removed 6 bases at V and 1 base at J, leaving 6 bases unmatched. This CDR3 is built from 16 residues. Some clones are missing from TCRdb's copy, which holds only in-frame ones; the method was immunoSEQ multiplex PCR. The top ten clones hold roughly 4% of a sample with about 150,000 clones, 80% to 90% of them seen once. Recovered status in Cohort 3 required two negative PCRs, clearance, or symptom resolution.

The V gene is TRBV19, the J gene TRBJ2-1, with 10 bases that match TRBD2. The origin of this receptor is a middle-aged man who had recovered from COVID-19. Sequenced: PBMCs or T cells enriched from blood (not recorded which). The CDR3 DNA follows: TGTGCCAGTAGATCGGATAGCGGGGGGTCCTACAATGAGCAGTTCTTC. Its protein product is CASRSDSGGSYNEQFF.